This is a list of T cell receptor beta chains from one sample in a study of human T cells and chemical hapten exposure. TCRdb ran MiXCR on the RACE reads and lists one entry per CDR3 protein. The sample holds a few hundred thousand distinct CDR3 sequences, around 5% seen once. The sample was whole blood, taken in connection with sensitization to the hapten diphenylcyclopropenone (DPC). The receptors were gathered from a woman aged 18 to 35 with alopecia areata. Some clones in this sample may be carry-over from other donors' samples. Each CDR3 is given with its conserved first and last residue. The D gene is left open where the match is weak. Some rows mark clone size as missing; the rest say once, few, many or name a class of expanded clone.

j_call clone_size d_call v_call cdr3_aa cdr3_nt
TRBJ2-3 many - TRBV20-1 CSARGQSSTDTQYF TGCAGTGCTCGCGGACAGTCTAGCACAGATACGCAGTATTTT
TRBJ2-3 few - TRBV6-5 CASRFGGPTDTQYF TGTGCCAGCCGATTTGGGGGGCCCACAGATACGCAGTATTTT
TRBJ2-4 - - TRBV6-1 CASSEGDFSGDIQYF TGTGCCAGCAGCGAGGGGGACTTTTCCGGGGACATTCAGTACTTC
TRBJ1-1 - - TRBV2 CASSVTSEAFF TGTGCCAGCAGTGTTACCAGTGAAGCTTTCTTT
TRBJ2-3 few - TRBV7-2 CASSLQGGPADTQYF TGTGCCAGCAGCCTCCAGGGGGGCCCTGCAGATACGCAGTATTTT
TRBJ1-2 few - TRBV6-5 CASSYSMVGSPEEYGYTF TGTGCCAGCAGTTACTCGATGGTAGGGAGCCCAGAGGAGTATGGCTACACCTTC
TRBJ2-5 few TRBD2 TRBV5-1 CASSLEPAGGQETQYF TGCGCCAGCAGCTTGGAGCCAGCGGGGGGGCAAGAGACCCAGTACTTC
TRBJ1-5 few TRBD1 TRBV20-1 CSAKQGMSQPQHF TGCAGTGCTAAACAGGGGATGAGTCAGCCCCAGCATTTT
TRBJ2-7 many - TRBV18 CASSPPITSSYEQYF TGTGCCAGCTCACCCCCGATAACGAGCTCCTACGAGCAGTACTTC
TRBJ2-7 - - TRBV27 CASSLNRAGSYEQYF TGTGCCAGCAGTTTAAACAGGGCAGGATCCTACGAGCAGTACTTC
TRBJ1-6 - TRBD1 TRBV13 CASSLPGQGLLESPLHF TGTGCCAGCAGCTTACCGGGACAGGGACTTTTGGAGTCACCCCTCCACTTT
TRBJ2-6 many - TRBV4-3 CASSQRTGIGANVLTF TGCGCCAGCAGCCAACGTACAGGGATTGGGGCCAACGTCCTGACTTTC
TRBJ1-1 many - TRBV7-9 CASSLEVFPGEAFF TGTGCCAGCAGCTTAGAGGTGTTTCCGGGTGAAGCTTTCTTT
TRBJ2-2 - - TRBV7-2 CASSLEELAPGELFF TGTGCCAGCAGCTTAGAAGAGCTAGCACCCGGGGAGCTGTTTTTT
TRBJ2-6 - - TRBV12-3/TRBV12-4 CASSLFVVGNVLTF TGTGCCAGCAGTTTATTTGTCGTGGGCAACGTCCTGACTTTC
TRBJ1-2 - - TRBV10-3 CAISESSGYTF TGTGCCATCAGTGAAAGTAGTGGCTACACCTTC
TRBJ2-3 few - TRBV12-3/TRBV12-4 CASSPKDRTDTQYF TGTGCCAGCAGTCCGAAGGACCGCACAGATACGCAGTATTTT
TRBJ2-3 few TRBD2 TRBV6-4 CASSDSASGGPDTQYF TGTGCCAGCAGTGACTCAGCTAGCGGGGGCCCAGATACGCAGTATTTT
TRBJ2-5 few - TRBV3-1 CASSRRRGAEETQYF TGTGCCAGCAGCCGGCGAAGGGGGGCTGAAGAGACCCAGTACTTC
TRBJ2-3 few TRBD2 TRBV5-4 CASSLGGTSGGADTQYF TGTGCCAGCAGCTTGGGAGGGACTAGCGGGGGAGCAGATACGCAGTATTTT
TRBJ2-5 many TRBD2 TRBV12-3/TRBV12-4 CASSLGTSGVNFQETQYF TGTGCCAGCAGTCTCGGGACTAGCGGGGTAAATTTCCAAGAGACCCAGTACTTC
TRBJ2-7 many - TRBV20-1 CSAGPGGRYEQYF TGCAGTGCTGGGCCAGGAGGGAGATACGAGCAGTACTTC
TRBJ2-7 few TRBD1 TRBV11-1 CASSFVDRDYEQYF TGTGCCAGCAGCTTCGTGGACAGGGACTACGAGCAGTACTTC
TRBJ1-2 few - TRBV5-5 CASSLGRHNYGYTF TGTGCCAGCAGCTTGGGGCGACATAACTATGGCTACACCTTC
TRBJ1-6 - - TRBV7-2 CASRLGGDKRSPLHF TGTGCCAGCAGGTTAGGAGGGGACAAGCGCTCACCCCTCCACTTT
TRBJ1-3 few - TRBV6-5 CASSESPSGNTIYF TGTGCCAGCAGTGAATCACCCTCTGGAAACACCATATATTTT
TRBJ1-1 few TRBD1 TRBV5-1 CASSRQGADTEAFF TGCGCCAGCAGCCGACAGGGGGCAGACACTGAAGCTTTCTTT
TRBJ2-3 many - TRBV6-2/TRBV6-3 CASSYRFGSRTDTQYF TGTGCCAGCAGTTATAGGTTCGGCTCCCGCACAGATACGCAGTATTTT
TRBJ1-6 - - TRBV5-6 CASSYRAGGASPLHF TGTGCCAGCAGCTACAGGGCCGGCGGAGCGTCACCCCTCCACTTT
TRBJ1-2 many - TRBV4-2 CASNSEGSFYGYTF TGTGCCAGCAACTCAGAGGGGTCCTTCTATGGCTACACCTTC